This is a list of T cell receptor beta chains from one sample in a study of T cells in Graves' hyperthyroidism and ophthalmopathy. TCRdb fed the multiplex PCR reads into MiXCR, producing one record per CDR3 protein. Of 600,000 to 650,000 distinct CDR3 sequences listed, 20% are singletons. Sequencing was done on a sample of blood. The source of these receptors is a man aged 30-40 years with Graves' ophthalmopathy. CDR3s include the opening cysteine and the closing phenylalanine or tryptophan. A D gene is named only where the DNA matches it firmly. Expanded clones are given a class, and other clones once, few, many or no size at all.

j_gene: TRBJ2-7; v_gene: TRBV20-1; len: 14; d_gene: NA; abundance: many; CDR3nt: TGCAGTGCTAGGCCGGGTACAGTTAACTACGAGCAGTACTTC; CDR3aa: CSARPGTVNYEQYF
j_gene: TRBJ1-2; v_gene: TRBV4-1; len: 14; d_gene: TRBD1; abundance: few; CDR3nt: TGCGCCAGCAGCCAAGGGAGGGGGCCCGGGGGCTACACCTTC; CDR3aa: CASSQGRGPGGYTF
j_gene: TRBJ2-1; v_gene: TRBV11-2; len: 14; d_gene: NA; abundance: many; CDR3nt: TGTGCCAGCAGCTCAGCCCCCCGGGACAATGAGCAGTTCTTC; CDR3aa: CASSSAPRDNEQFF
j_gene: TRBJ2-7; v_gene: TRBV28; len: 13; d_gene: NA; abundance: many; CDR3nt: TGTGCCAGCACCGAGGGTCCTCTCTACGAGCAGTACTTC; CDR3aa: CASTEGPLYEQYF
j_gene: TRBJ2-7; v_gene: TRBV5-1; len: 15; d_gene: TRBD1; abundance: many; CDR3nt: TGCGCCAGCAGCGAATCCGGGACAGGGATCTACGAGCAGTACTTC; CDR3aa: CASSESGTGIYEQYF
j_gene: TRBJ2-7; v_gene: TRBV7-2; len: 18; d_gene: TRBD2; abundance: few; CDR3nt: TGTGCCAGCAGCTTAGCGAGCAGTGGGGAGCGGGGGGACTACGAGCAGTACTTC; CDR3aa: CASSLASSGERGDYEQYF
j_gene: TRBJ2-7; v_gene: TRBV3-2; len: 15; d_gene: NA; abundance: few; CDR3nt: TGTGCCAGCAGCCAAGATGAGGAGCGGAGGTACGAGCAGTACTTC; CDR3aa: CASSQDEERRYEQYF
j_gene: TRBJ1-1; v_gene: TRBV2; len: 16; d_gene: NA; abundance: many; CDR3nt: TGTGCCAGCAGTCACACAGGGTTCCACGGGGGTGCTGAAGCTTTCTTT; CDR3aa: CASSHTGFHGGAEAFF
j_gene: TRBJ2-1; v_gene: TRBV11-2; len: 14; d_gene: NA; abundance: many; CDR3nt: TGTGCCAGCAGCTTAGACGGGATTTACAATGAGCAGTTCTTC; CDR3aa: CASSLDGIYNEQFF
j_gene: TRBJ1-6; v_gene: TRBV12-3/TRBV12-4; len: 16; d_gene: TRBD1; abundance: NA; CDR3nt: TGTGCCAGCAGCCCAACAACAGGGGCTTATAATTCACCCCTCCACTTT; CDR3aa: CASSPTTGAYNSPLHF
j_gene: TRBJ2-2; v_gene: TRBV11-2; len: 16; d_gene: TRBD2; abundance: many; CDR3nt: TGTGCCAGCAGCTTAGAAGCGGGAGGTGGCACCGGGGAGCTGTTTTTT; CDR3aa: CASSLEAGGGTGELFF
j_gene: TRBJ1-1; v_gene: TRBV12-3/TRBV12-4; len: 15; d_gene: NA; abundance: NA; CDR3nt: TGTGCCAGCAGTTTGGGGGGGGGCTGGAACACTGAAGCTTTCTTT; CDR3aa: CASSLGGGWNTEAFF
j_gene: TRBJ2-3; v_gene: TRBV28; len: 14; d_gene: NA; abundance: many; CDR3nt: TGTGCCAGCAGCCGGGACTTACTAGTTGATACGCAGTATTTT; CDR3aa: CASSRDLLVDTQYF
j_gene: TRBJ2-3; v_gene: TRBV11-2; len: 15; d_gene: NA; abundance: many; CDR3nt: TGTGCCAGCAGCTTAGAACCGGTCTACACAGATACGCAGTATTTT; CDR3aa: CASSLEPVYTDTQYF
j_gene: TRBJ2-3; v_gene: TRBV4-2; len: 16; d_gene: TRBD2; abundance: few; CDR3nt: TGTGCCAGCAGCCAAGAGGTTAGCGGGAGGACAGATACGCAGTATTTT; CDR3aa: CASSQEVSGRTDTQYF
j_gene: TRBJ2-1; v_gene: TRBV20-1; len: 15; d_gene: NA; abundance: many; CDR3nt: TGCAGTGCTGCTTCTTTGGGCAGCGACCACAATGAGCAGTTCTTC; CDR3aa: CSAASLGSDHNEQFF
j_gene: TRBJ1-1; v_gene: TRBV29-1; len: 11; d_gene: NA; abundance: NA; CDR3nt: TGCAGCGTGAACGGGGGCAACGAAGCTTTCTTT; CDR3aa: CSVNGGNEAFF
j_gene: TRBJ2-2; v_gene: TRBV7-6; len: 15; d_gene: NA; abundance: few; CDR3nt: TGTGCCAGCAGCCAGTCGGCTAGTAAACCCGGGGAGCTGTTTTTT; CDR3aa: CASSQSASKPGELFF
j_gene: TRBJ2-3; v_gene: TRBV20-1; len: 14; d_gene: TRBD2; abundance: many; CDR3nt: TGCAGTGCTCGTGGACTAGCGGGAGTAGATACGCAGTATTTT; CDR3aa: CSARGLAGVDTQYF
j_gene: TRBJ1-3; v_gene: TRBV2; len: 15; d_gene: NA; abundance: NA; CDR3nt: TGTGCCAGCAGTGAAGACCGGGCATTCGGAAACACCATATATTTT; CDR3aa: CASSEDRAFGNTIYF
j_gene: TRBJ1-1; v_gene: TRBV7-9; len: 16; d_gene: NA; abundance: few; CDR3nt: TGTGCCAGCAACCCAAAAAATGCCTCTCGGCGCACTGAAGCTTTCTTT; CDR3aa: CASNPKNASRRTEAFF
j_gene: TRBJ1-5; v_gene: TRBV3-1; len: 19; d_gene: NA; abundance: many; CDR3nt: TGTGCCAGCAGCCAAGACGAGTTTGGGGCTACGGTGAGCAATCAGCCCCAGCATTTT; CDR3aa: CASSQDEFGATVSNQPQHF